Shown below are 23 T cell receptor beta chains from a single sample sequenced in a study of CD4 T cells in relation to SARS-CoV-2 and coronaviruses. Sequencing was performed with immunoSEQ multiplex PCR; in TCRdb, only in-frame clones are kept and a portion is missing. The table has 16,000 or so clones, roughly 80% seen once. CD4+ T cells from unexposed donors were obtained before the COVID-19 pandemic (2011-2018). Isolation of CD4+ T cells took place after around eleven days in culture. No antigen is known for these receptors. Sequencing was performed on CD4+ T cells from PBMCs, cultured in vitro. These receptors originate from a human donor in good health.

This chain uses TRBV12-3 or TRBV12-4 with TRBJ2-4; tentatively, D is TRBD1 (6 bases). Trimming removed 5 bases at V and 8 bases at J, with 10 bases between. CDR3 length: 12 residues. The CDR3 DNA follows: TGTGCCAGCAGTCCACAGGGTGACATTCAGTACTTC. Its protein is CASSPQGDIQYF.

The chain carries TRBV5-1 and TRBJ1-2; 10 nucleotides line up with TRBD1. V shed 7 bases and J 4 bases; nucleotides not matched to a gene: 7. In germline, CDR1 is SGHRS, CDR2 YFSETQ. There are 14 residues in the CDR3. The DNA for the CDR3 is TGCGCCAGCGGGGACAGGGGACGTGGCTATGGCTACACCTTC. It codes for CASGDRGRGYGYTF.

In its sample, this clone was seen a few times. The chain carries TRBV7-9 and TRBJ2-2; TRBD2 matches at 9 bases. Germline CDR1 and CDR2: SEHNR and FQNEAQ (reference sequence). The CDR3 extends over 16 amino acids. Losses at the gene ends were 6 bases for V and 2 bases for J; bases not matched to a gene: 7. CDR3 sequence reads: CASRLTSGGNTGELFF. Written as DNA, the CDR3 is TGTGCCAGCAGACTGACTAGCGGAGGCAACACCGGGGAGCTGTTTTTT. The full variable domain, completed using reference TRBV7-9 and TRBJ2-2, is DTGVSQNPRHKITKRGQNVTFRCDPISEHNRLYWYRQTLGQGPEFLTYFQNEAQLEKSRLLSDRFSAERPKGSFSTLEIQRTEQGDSAMYLCASRLTSGGNTGELFFGEGSRLTVL.

The rearrangement links TRBV9 to TRBJ1-2; no clear D. The germline V and J ends were trimmed by 0 bases and 4 bases, with 4 bases remaining between them. Germline assignment: CDR1 SGDLS and CDR2 YYNGEE. This CDR3 has 12 residues. The CDR3 bases are TGTGCCAGCAGCGTAGAAAGCTATGGCTACACCTTC. Translating gives CASSVESYGYTF.

This chain links TRBV9 with TRBJ2-7; a weak D match, TRBD1 (6 bases). V lost 0 bases to trimming and J lost 5 bases, with 21 bases between them. The CDR3 runs 17 residues. Germline CDR1 SGDLS, CDR2 YYNGEE. The CDR3 protein is CASSVGKSYRDTNEQYF. The CDR3 region has the DNA TGTGCCAGCAGCGTAGGGAAGTCTTACCGGGACACCAACGAGCAGTACTTC.

This chain connects TRBV7-9 to TRBJ2-1; 7 nucleotides align to TRBD2. CDR1 is SEHNR and CDR2 is FQNEAQ in the germline V gene (reference sequence). With 0 bases clipped from V and 10 bases from J, the junction kept 9 bases outside the gene matches. CDR3 size: 15 residues. The CDR3 region has the DNA TGTGCCAGCAGCTTAGCGGGAGGGCCGGGTGCGGAGCAGTTCTTC. It codes for CASSLAGGPGAEQFF.

The chain employs TRBV5-1 and TRBJ2-1; D is uncertain. The CDR3 sequence is 14 residues long. The ends were cut back, 2 bases at V and 4 bases at J, with 10 bases in the middle. CDR1 is SGHRS and CDR2 is YFSETQ in the germline V gene. The CDR3 reads CASSFFGGYNEQFF. CDR3 nucleotides: TGCGCCAGCAGCTTCTTCGGCGGTTACAATGAGCAGTTCTTC.

This chain links TRBV6-5 with TRBJ1-4; D is uncertain. The germline V gene encodes CDR1 MNHEY and CDR2 SVGAGI. V was shortened by 6 bases and J by 7 bases, with 18 bases between the two germline ends. The CDR3 totals 15 residues. CDR3: CASRTALGKFEKLFF. CDR3 sequence (DNA): TGTGCCAGCAGGACCGCCTTGGGCAAGTTTGAAAAACTGTTTTTT.

This chain connects TRBV7-9 to TRBJ1-3, with D uncertain. Germline lookup yields CDR1 SEHNR and CDR2 FQNEAQ (reference sequence). V shed 3 bases and J shed 0 bases, with 3 bases lying between them. The CDR3 is 13 residues long. The CDR3 bases are TGTGCCAGCAGCTTGCGCTCTGGAAACACCATATATTTT. It is translated as CASSLRSGNTIYF. Full variable domain (remainder filled in from reference TRBV7-9 and TRBJ1-3): DTGVSQNPRHKITKRGQNVTFRCDPISEHNRLYWYRQTLGQGPEFLTYFQNEAQLEKSRLLSDRFSAERPKGSFSTLEIQRTEQGDSAMYLCASSLRSGNTIYFGEGSWLTVV.

This chain uses TRBV27 with TRBJ2-1; 7 positions agree with TRBD1. V lost 4 bases and J lost 8; bases outside the gene matches: 5. This CDR3 contains 13 residues. Germline loops: CDR1 MNHEY, CDR2 SMNVEV (reference sequence). The CDR3 loop reads CASSYNRGHEQFF. The CDR3, as DNA: TGTGCCAGCAGTTACAACAGGGGCCATGAGCAGTTCTTC.

J is TRBJ1-1 and V is TRBV28, with D perhaps TRBD1 (6 bases). Trimming cost V 2 bases and J 1 base, with 14 bases left between them. The length of the CDR3 is 16 residues. Germline V gives CDR1 MDHEN, CDR2 SYDVKM. This CDR3 is CASSLLGGPRNTEAFF. The CDR3 region has the DNA TGTGCCAGCAGTTTACTAGGGGGACCGAGGAACACTGAAGCTTTCTTT.

The chain has TRBV3-1 (or the pseudogene TRBV3-2) and TRBJ1-2; D not resolved. Germline CDR1 reads LGHDT; CDR2 reads YNNKEL (reference sequence). This CDR3 is 15 amino acids long. Between the trimmed V and J ends, which lost 0 bases and 4 bases, there was a span of 12 bases. The DNA of the CDR3 is TGTGCCAGCAGCCAAGATACGGGTCCCACCTATGGCTACACCTTC. Translated: CASSQDTGPTYGYTF.

This rearrangement joins TRBV27 to TRBJ2-1; D call uncertain. The V gene's germline CDR1 is MNHEY and CDR2 SMNVEV (reference sequence). V was pared by 5 bases and J by 4 bases, with 3 bases between. CDR3 length: 11 amino acids. This CDR3 reads CASSRYNEQFF. In DNA form, the CDR3 reads TGTGCCAGCAGTCGTTACAATGAGCAGTTCTTC.

The table lists this clone with a count of one. The CDR3 nucleotides read TGTGCCAGCAGCTTAAGTATCCGGACAGCTAACTATGGCTACACCTTC. The encoded protein is CASSLSIRTANYGYTF. The V and J genes are TRBV7-9 and TRBJ1-2, with TRBD1 as a possible D gene (6 bases). Looked up from germline, CDR1 is SEHNR and CDR2 is FQNEAQ (reference sequence). The CDR3 has 16 amino acids. The ends were cut back, 2 bases at V and 0 bases at J, with 13 bases in the middle.

The chain links TRBV6-2 or TRBV6-3 to TRBJ2-1; 8 bases are shared with TRBD1. The V gene end was trimmed by 0 bases and the J gene end by 1 base; junction bases not matched to a gene: 8. The CDR3 has 18 residues. Germline V CDR1 and CDR2: MNHEY, SVGEGT. CDR3 residues: CASSYSTGAGASYNEQFF. The DNA for the CDR3 is TGTGCCAGCAGTTACTCGACAGGGGCGGGCGCGTCCTACAATGAGCAGTTCTTC.

This clone has only a few counts. The chain is built from TRBV5-1 and TRBJ2-7; the D is unclear. Trimming took 0 bases from V and 0 from J, leaving 10 bases between them. In germline, CDR1 is SGHRS, CDR2 YFSETQ. This CDR3 region has 15 residues. DNA for the CDR3: TGCGCCAGCAGCTTGGCGGCAGGCCGCTCCTACGAGCAGTACTTC. This gives the protein CASSLAAGRSYEQYF.

This clone showed up just a few times. The rearrangement joins TRBV6-5 to TRBJ2-2, with 10 nucleotides matching TRBD2. The germline V gene encodes CDR1 MNHEY and CDR2 SVGAGI. The V segment lost 0 bases and the J segment 9 bases; nucleotides outside the gene matches: 4. This CDR3 contains 15 residues. The CDR3 sequence is CASSYSLAGARELFF. The DNA of the CDR3 is TGTGCCAGCAGTTACTCGCTAGCGGGAGCGCGGGAGCTGTTTTTT.

The rearrangement uses TRBV2 and TRBJ2-2; TRBD1 aligns across 10 bases. The length of the CDR3 is 16 residues. The germline gives CDR1 SNHLY, CDR2 FYNNEI. The junction had 4 bases not matched to a gene; V was cut back by 2 bases and J by 4 bases. Here the CDR3 DNA reads TGTGCCAGCAGTGAATTAGGGACAGGGGTCACCGGGGAGCTGTTTTTT. Its translation: CASSELGTGVTGELFF. The full variable domain, its missing parts supplied by reference TRBV2 and TRBJ2-2, is EPEVTQTPSHQVTQMGQEVILRCVPISNHLYFYWYRQILGQKVEFLVSFYNNEISEKSEIFDDQFSVERPDGSNFTLKIRSTKLEDSAMYFCASSELGTGVTGELFFGEGSRLTVL.

The chain recombines TRBV24-1 with TRBJ2-5; D is unclear. This CDR3 region has 11 residues. V dropped 7 bases and J dropped 3 bases, with 5 bases sitting between them. Per germline, CDR1 KGHDR and CDR2 SFDVKD. CDR3 loop: CATSQEETQYF. The CDR3 coding sequence is TGTGCCACCAGCCAGGAAGAGACCCAGTACTTC.

The chain has TRBV5-1 and TRBJ1-4; 11 bases fit TRBD1. The CDR3 length is 15 residues. In germline, CDR1 is SGHRS, CDR2 YFSETQ. J gave up 13 bases and V 0 bases, and 8 bases lay outside the gene matches. CDR3 amino acids: CASSLAAGQGALLFF. The CDR3 region has the DNA TGCGCCAGCAGCTTGGCTGCCGGACAGGGGGCGTTACTGTTTTTT.

The chain employs TRBV19 and TRBJ1-3, with unresolved D. CDR3 length: 18 amino acids. The ends were cut back, 3 bases at V and 0 bases at J, with 18 bases in the middle. CDR1 is LNHDA and CDR2 is SQIVND in the germline V gene (reference sequence). The CDR3 here is CASSISGTDTISGNTIYF. As DNA, the CDR3 is TGTGCCAGTAGTATTTCCGGAACAGACACGATCTCTGGAAACACCATATATTTT.

The chain links TRBV27 to TRBJ2-2, with a possible D match to TRBD1 (7 bases). Trimming removed 2 bases at V and 2 bases at J, with 9 bases between. This CDR3 contains 15 residues. Per germline, CDR1 MNHEY and CDR2 SMNVEV (reference sequence). The CDR3 region has the DNA TGTGCCAGCAGTTTAGGAGGGGGCAACACCGGGGAGCTGTTTTTT. Translating gives CASSLGGGNTGELFF.

This clone was counted a single time. The CDR3: CASGPKGEATLNTDTQYF. CDR3 bases: TGTGCTAGTGGCCCCAAGGGTGAGGCCACTCTTAACACAGATACGCAGTATTTT. This chain connects TRBV12-5 to TRBJ2-3; D uncertain. CDR1 LGHNT and CDR2 FRNRAP come from the germline V gene. With 6 bases removed from V and 2 bases from J, the gap between germline ends came to 24 bases. The CDR3 has 18 residues. The full variable domain, in which reference TRBV12-5 and TRBJ2-3 provide the parts outside the CDR3, is DARVTQTPRHKVTEMGQEVTMRCQPILGHNTVFWYRQTMMQGLELLAYFRNRAPLDDSGMPKDRFSAEMPDATLATLKIQPSEPRDSAVYFCASGPKGEATLNTDTQYFGPGTRLTVL.